This T cell receptor (beta chain) was identified in a study of T cell responses to AZD1222 COVID-19 vaccine. This CDR3 comprises 14 residues. Trimming took off 2 bases at V and 6 bases at J, with 13 bases between the two ends. The V gene's germline CDR1 is MNHEY and CDR2 SVGEGT. Here immunoSEQ multiplex PCR was the method, and the copy in TCRdb shows in-frame clones only, minus some. The sample lists about 84,000 clones; nearly 90% were seen once. The sample in question was peripheral blood, obtained on day 0 of AZD1222 vaccination. The rearrangement uses TRBV6-2 or TRBV6-3 and TRBJ2-5; D not resolved. This clonotype was obtained from an adult in good health. The DNA for the CDR3 is TGTGCCAGCAGTTACGGCGGCTGGGTAAAGACCCAGTACTTC. It encodes CASSYGGWVKTQYF.